This T cell receptor beta chain appears in the sequencing data of a study of control samples from healthy donors and cancer patients. This clone was found a few times. Here immunoSEQ multiplex PCR was the method, and the copy in TCRdb shows in-frame clones only, minus some. The table lists fewer than 100,000 clones, approximately 78% of them singletons. The germline V and J ends were trimmed by 0 bases and 4 bases, with 16 bases remaining between them. This CDR3 region has 16 residues. Germline loops: CDR1 SGHTS, CDR2 YDEGEE. This TCR came from a woman aged 60 to 75 in good health. Sequenced input: blood. This chain uses TRBV5-8 with TRBJ1-2; D unresolved. The CDR3 sequence is CASSLGVAGGRYGYTF. The CDR3 DNA follows: TGTGCCAGCAGCTTGGGGGTCGCGGGCGGCCGCTATGGCTACACCTTC. Full variable domain (missing parts from reference TRBV5-8 and TRBJ1-2): EAGVTQSPTHLIKTRGQQATLRCSPISGHTSVYWYQQALGLGLQFLLWYDEGEERNRGNFPPRFSGRQFPNYSSELNVNALELEDSALYLCASSLGVAGGRYGYTFGSGTRLTVV.